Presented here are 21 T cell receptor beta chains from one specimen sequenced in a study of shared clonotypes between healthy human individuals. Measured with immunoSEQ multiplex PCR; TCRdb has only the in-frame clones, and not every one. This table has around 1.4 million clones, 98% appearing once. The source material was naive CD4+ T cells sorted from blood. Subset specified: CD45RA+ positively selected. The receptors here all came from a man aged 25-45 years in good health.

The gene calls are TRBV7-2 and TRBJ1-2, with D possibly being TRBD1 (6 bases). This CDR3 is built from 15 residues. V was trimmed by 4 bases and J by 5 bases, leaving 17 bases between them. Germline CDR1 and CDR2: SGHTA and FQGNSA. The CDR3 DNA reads TGTGCCAGCAGCTACCCCGACGGGCAGGGGTATGGCTACACCTTC. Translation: CASSYPDGQGYGYTF.

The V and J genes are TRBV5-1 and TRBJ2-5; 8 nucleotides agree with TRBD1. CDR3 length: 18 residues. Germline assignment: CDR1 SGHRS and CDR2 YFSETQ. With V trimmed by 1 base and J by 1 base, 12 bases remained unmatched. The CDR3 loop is CASSLQPLGQGSQETQYF. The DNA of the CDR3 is TGCGCCAGCAGCTTGCAACCCCTAGGACAGGGCAGCCAAGAGACCCAGTACTTC.

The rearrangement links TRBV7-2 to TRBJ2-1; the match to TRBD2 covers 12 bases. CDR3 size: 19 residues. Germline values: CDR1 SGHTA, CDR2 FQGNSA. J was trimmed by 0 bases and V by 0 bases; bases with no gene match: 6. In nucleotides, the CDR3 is TGTGCCAGCAGCTTAGCCGGGACTAGCGGGTGGAGCTCCTACAATGAGCAGTTCTTC. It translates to CASSLAGTSGWSSYNEQFF.

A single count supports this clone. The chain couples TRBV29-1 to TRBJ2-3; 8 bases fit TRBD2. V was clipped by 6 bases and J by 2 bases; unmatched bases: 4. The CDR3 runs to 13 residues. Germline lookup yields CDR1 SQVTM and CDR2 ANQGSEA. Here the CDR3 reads CSVEREYTDTQYF. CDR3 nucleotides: TGCAGCGTAGAGCGGGAGTACACAGATACGCAGTATTTT.

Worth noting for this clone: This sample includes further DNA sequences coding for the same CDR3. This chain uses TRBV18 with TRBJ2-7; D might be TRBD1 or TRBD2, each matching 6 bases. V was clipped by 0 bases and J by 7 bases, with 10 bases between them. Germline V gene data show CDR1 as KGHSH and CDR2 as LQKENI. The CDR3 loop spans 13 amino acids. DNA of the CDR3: TGTGCCAGCTCACCACCGGGGGCGGGAGAGCAGTACTTC. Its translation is CASSPPGAGEQYF.

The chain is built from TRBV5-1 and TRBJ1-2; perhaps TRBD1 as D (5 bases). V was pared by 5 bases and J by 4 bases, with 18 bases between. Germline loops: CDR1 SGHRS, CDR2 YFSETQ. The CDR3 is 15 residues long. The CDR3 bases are TGCGCCAGCAGGACCGGGGCGCCCCTAGGCTATGGCTACACCTTC. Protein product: CASRTGAPLGYGYTF.

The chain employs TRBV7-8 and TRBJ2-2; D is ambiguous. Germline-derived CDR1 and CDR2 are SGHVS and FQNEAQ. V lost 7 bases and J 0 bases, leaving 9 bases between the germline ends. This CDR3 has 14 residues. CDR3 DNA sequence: TGTGCCAGCACCCGTCCAGCGAACACCGGGGAGCTGTTTTTT. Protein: CASTRPANTGELFF.

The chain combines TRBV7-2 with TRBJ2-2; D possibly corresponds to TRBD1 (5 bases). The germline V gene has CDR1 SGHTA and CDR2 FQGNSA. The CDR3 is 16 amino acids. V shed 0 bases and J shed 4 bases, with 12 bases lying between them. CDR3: CASSLAWGASTGELFF. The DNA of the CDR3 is TGTGCCAGCAGCTTAGCGTGGGGCGCGAGCACCGGGGAGCTGTTTTTT.

The CDR3 bases are TGTGCCAGCTCACCACTGTCCAGGGAGAACAATGAGCAGTTCTTC. Amino acid sequence: CASSPLSRENNEQFF. The chain links TRBV18 to TRBJ2-1; possibly TRBD1 or TRBD2 for D (5 bases each). The CDR3 totals 15 residues. The germline V and J ends were trimmed by 1 base and 5 bases, with 12 bases remaining between them. Germline CDR1 KGHSH, CDR2 LQKENI.

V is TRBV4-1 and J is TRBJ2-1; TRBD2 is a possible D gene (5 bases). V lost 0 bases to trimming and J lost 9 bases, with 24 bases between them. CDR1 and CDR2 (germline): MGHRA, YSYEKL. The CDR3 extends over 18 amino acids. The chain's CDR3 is CASSQDLYRPGPGSEQFF. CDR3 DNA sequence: TGCGCCAGCAGCCAAGATCTCTACAGACCGGGCCCTGGGAGTGAGCAGTTCTTC.

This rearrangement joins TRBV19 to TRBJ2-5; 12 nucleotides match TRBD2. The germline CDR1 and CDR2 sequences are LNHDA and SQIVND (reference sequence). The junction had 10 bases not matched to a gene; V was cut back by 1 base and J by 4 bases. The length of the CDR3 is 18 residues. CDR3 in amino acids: CASSIGLAGGPSGETQYF. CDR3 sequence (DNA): TGTGCCAGTAGTATAGGTCTAGCGGGAGGGCCCTCGGGAGAGACCCAGTACTTC.

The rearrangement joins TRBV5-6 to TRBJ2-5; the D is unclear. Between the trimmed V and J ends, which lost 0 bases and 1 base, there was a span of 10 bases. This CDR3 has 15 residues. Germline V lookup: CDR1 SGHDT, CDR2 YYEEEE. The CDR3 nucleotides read TGTGCCAGCAGCTTGGGATACGGGCGCCAAGAGACCCAGTACTTC. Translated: CASSLGYGRQETQYF.

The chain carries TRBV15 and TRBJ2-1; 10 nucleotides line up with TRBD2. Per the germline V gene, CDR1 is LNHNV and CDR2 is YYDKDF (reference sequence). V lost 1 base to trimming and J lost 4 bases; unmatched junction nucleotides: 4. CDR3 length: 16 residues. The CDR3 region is CATSRVRTSGYNEQFF. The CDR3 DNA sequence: TGTGCCACCAGCAGAGTCCGGACTAGCGGATACAATGAGCAGTTCTTC. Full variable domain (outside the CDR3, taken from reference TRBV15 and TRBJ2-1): DAMVIQNPRYQVTQFGKPVTLSCSQTLNHNVMYWYQQKSSQAPKLLFHYYDKDFNNEADTPDNFQSRRPNTSFCFLDIRSPGLGDTAMYLCATSRVRTSGYNEQFFGPGTRLTVL.

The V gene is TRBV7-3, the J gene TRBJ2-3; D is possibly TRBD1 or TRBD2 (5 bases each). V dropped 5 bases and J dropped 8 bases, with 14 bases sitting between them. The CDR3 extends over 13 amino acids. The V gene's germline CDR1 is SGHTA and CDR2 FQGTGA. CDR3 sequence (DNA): TGTGCCAGCAGCGGGGGTGGTTCGGGTACGCAGTATTTT. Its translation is CASSGGGSGTQYF.

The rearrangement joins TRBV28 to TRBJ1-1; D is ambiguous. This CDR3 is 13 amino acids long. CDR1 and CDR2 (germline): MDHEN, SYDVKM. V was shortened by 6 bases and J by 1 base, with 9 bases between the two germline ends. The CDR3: CASSRLPNTEAFF. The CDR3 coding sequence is TGTGCCAGCAGCAGGTTACCGAACACTGAAGCTTTCTTT.

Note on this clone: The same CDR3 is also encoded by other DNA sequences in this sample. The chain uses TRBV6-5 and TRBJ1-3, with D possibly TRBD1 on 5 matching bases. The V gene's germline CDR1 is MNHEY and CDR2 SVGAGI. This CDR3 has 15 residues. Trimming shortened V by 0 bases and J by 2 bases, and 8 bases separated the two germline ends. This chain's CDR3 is CASSYSGTAGNTIYF. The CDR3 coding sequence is TGTGCCAGCAGTTACTCCGGGACTGCTGGAAACACCATATATTTT.

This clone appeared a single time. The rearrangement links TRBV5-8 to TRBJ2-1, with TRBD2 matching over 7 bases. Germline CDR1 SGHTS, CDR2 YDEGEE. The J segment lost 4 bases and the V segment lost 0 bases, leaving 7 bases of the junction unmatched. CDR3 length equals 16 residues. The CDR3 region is CASSLVKLAWYNEQFF. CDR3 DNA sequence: TGTGCCAGCAGCTTGGTTAAACTAGCGTGGTACAATGAGCAGTTCTTC.

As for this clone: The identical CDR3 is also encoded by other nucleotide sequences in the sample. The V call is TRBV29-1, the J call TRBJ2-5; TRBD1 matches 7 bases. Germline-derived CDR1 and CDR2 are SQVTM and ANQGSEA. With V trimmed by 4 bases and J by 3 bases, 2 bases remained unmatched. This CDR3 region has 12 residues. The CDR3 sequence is CSVVGQEETQYF. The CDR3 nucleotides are TGCAGCGTTGTAGGACAGGAAGAGACCCAGTACTTC.

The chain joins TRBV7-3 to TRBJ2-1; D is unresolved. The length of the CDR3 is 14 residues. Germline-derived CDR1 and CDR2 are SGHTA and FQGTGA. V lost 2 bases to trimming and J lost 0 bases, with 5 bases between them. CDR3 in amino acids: CASSLLGSYNEQFF. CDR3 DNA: TGTGCCAGCAGCTTACTAGGCTCCTACAATGAGCAGTTCTTC.

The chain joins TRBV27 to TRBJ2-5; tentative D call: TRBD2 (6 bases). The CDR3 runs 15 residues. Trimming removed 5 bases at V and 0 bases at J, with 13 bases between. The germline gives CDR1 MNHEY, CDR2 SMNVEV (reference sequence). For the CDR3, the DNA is TGTGCCAGCAGTCCCAATTGGGACTACCAAGAGACCCAGTACTTC. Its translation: CASSPNWDYQETQYF.

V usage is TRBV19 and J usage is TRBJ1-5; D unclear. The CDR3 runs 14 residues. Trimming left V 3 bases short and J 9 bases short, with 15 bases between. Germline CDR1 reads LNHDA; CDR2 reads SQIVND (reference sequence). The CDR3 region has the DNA TGTGCCAGTAGTATGCTTAGACCCTCGGGGCCCCAGCATTTT. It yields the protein CASSMLRPSGPQHF. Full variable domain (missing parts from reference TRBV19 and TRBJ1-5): DGGITQSPKYLFRKEGQNVTLSCEQNLNHDAMYWYRQDPGQGLRLIYYSQIVNDFQKGDIAEGYSVSREKKESFPLTVTSAQKNPTAFYLCASSMLRPSGPQHFGDGTRLSIL.